The rows below give T cell receptor beta chains drawn from one sample of a study of shared clonotypes between healthy human individuals. Profiling relied on immunoSEQ multiplex PCR, and the TCRdb table lists in-frame clones only, not all of them. The repertoire holds millions of clones, over 85% seen once, with around 1.1% in the top ten. The sample taken for sequencing was naive CD8+ T cells sorted from blood. These receptors were obtained from a man in his late teens or twenties in good health. The CDR3 runs from the conserved cysteine through the conserved F or W. D genes are given only for firm matches. Size values are once, few and many counts, or a class for expanded clones, and some rows have none.

>-|TRBJ1-2|-|TRBV30
CAWSLFYGYTF
TGTGCCTGGAGCCTATTTTATGGCTACACCTTC
>-|TRBJ1-2|TRBD1|TRBV27
CASSVGTGYGYTF
TGTGCCAGCAGTGTTGGGACAGGCTATGGCTACACCTTC
>-|TRBJ2-2|-|TRBV5-1
CASSLEGRSTGELFF
TGCGCCAGCAGCTTGGAGGGTAGAAGCACCGGGGAGCTGTTTTTT
>-|TRBJ1-3|-|TRBV7-3
CASSIKTDIHSGNTIYF
TGTGCCAGCAGCATAAAGACAGATATCCACTCTGGAAACACCATATATTTT
>-|TRBJ2-7|TRBD1|TRBV6-6
CASSGTGGYEQYF
TGTGCCAGCAGTGGGACAGGGGGCTACGAGCAGTACTTC
>-|TRBJ2-7|TRBD1|TRBV7-2
CASSPPGRGLYEQYF
TGTGCCAGCAGCCCCCCGGGCAGGGGGCTTTACGAGCAGTACTTC
>-|TRBJ2-1|-|TRBV28
CASSPDLDRLPEPLNNEQFF
TGTGCCAGCAGTCCTGATCTCGACAGACTCCCCGAGCCCTTAAACAATGAGCAGTTCTTC
>-|TRBJ2-1|-|TRBV5-1
CASSLPQGEGINEQFF
TGCGCCAGCAGCTTGCCCCAGGGCGAAGGGATCAATGAGCAGTTCTTC
>-|TRBJ2-7|-|TRBV7-9
CASSQIGAGSNYEQYF
TGTGCCAGCAGCCAGATTGGGGCAGGGAGTAACTACGAGCAGTACTTC
>-|TRBJ1-6|-|TRBV2
CASTDGYVKAPFRF
TGTGCCAGCACGGACGGATATGTGAAGGCGCCATTCCGTTTT
>-|TRBJ2-5|TRBD1|TRBV29-1
CSVDGETGVQETQYF
TGCAGCGTTGACGGGGAAACAGGGGTCCAAGAGACCCAGTACTTC
>-|TRBJ2-5|TRBD2|TRBV6-5
CASSYSNIGRQETQYF
TGTGCCAGCAGTTACTCGAACATCGGGAGGCAGGAGACCCAGTACTTC
>-|TRBJ1-1|-|TRBV7-6
CASSLDRPGVNTEAFF
TGTGCCAGCAGCTTAGATCGTCCAGGGGTGAACACTGAAGCTTTCTTT
>-|TRBJ2-1|TRBD2|TRBV19
CASSRLAGSYNEQFF
TGTGCCAGTAGCCGACTAGCGGGCTCCTACAATGAGCAGTTCTTC
>-|TRBJ2-2|TRBD2|TRBV4-3
CASGRERGTGELFF
TGCGCCAGCGGGCGGGAGCGGGGCACCGGGGAGCTGTTTTTT
>-|TRBJ1-6|TRBD1|TRBV5-1
CASSSRTGIFDSPLHF
TGCGCCAGCAGCTCTAGGACAGGGATTTTTGATTCACCCCTCCACTTT
>-|TRBJ1-5|TRBD1|TRBV27
CASSLTGSDQPQHF
TGTGCCAGCAGCCTGACAGGGTCGGATCAGCCCCAGCATTTT
>-|TRBJ2-7|-|TRBV6-5
CASSSYGGGAYEQYF
TGTGCCAGCAGTTCATACGGGGGAGGAGCCTACGAGCAGTACTTC
>-|TRBJ1-1|TRBD1|TRBV13
CASSLGRGFTEAFF
TGTGCCAGCAGCTTAGGCAGGGGGTTCACTGAAGCTTTCTTT
>-|TRBJ2-7|-|TRBV6-5
CASSYSERSYEQYF
TGTGCCAGCAGTTACTCGGAACGATCCTACGAGCAGTACTTC
>-|TRBJ1-1|-|TRBV5-1
CASSLEGSTEAFF
TGTGCCAGCAGCTTGGAAGGGAGCACTGAAGCTTTCTTT
>-|TRBJ2-1|TRBD2|TRBV7-3
CASSLMAGGPSNEQFF
TGTGCCAGCAGCTTAATGGCGGGGGGCCCCTCCAATGAGCAGTTCTTC
>-|TRBJ2-1|-|TRBV4-3
CASSQDAGREQFF
TGCGCCAGCAGCCAAGATGCGGGTAGGGAGCAGTTCTTC
>once|TRBJ2-3|-|TRBV19
CASSPQQGAGTDTQYF
TGTGCCAGTAGTCCTCAACAGGGTGCGGGCACAGATACGCAGTATTTT
>-|TRBJ1-1|-|TRBV19
CASSNTAEAFF
TGTGCCAGTAGTAACACAGCTGAAGCTTTCTTT
>-|TRBJ2-7|-|TRBV27
CASSLRSNYEQYF
TGTGCCAGCAGTTTACGTAGTAACTACGAGCAGTACTTC
>-|TRBJ2-7|TRBD1|TRBV11-2
CASSLVRTGHEQYF
TGTGCCAGCAGCTTAGTCCGGACAGGGCACGAGCAGTACTTC
>-|TRBJ1-2|TRBD1|TRBV13
CASRDLGGQDYGYTF
TGTGCCAGCAGGGACCTCGGGGGACAGGACTATGGCTACACCTTC
>-|TRBJ2-5|TRBD1|TRBV5-1
CASSRDRSEETQYF
TGCGCCAGCAGCAGGGACAGGTCGGAAGAGACCCAGTACTTC
>-|TRBJ1-2|TRBD1|TRBV11-2
CASSLDPGQGDYGYTF
TGTGCCAGCAGCTTAGACCCGGGACAGGGGGACTATGGCTACACCTTC
>-|TRBJ1-2|-|TRBV29-1
CSVESHQGSNYGYTF
TGCAGCGTTGAATCCCATCAGGGTTCTAACTATGGCTACACCTTC
>-|TRBJ2-7|-|TRBV7-9
CASSLGVYEQYF
TGTGCCAGCAGCCTCGGAGTCTACGAGCAGTACTTC
>-|TRBJ2-5|TRBD2|TRBV5-6
CASSLDWLADHPMSQYF
TGTGCCAGCAGCTTGGACTGGCTAGCGGACCACCCTATGTCCCAGTACTTC
>-|TRBJ2-4|-|TRBV4-3
CASSQDLEGDIQYF
TGCGCCAGCAGCCAAGATCTAGAGGGGGACATTCAGTACTTC
>-|TRBJ1-1|-|TRBV5-1
CASSRLARDTEAFF
TGCGCCAGCAGCCGACTTGCGCGGGACACTGAAGCTTTCTTT
>-|TRBJ2-1|-|TRBV6-1
CASNGLNNEQFF
TGTGCCAGCAACGGACTTAACAATGAGCAGTTCTTC
>-|TRBJ2-7|TRBD2|TRBV27
CASSEVAGGYEQYF
TGTGCCAGCTCTGAGGTAGCGGGAGGCTACGAGCAGTACTTC
>-|TRBJ1-5|-|TRBV28
CASHSSGGRDGAQNQPQHF
TGTGCCAGCCACAGTTCCGGCGGCAGAGATGGAGCCCAAAATCAGCCCCAGCATTTT
>-|TRBJ2-7|TRBD2|TRBV5-1
CASSLDLAGDEQYF
TGCGCCAGCAGCTTGGATCTAGCGGGAGACGAGCAGTACTTC
>-|TRBJ1-1|-|TRBV7-6
CASSFTGDTEAFF
TGTGCCAGCAGCTTTACAGGCGACACTGAAGCTTTCTTT
>-|TRBJ1-5|-|TRBV25-1
CASSERGVGQPQHF
TGTGCCAGCAGTGAACGGGGGGTTGGTCAGCCCCAGCATTTT
>-|TRBJ2-7|-|TRBV13
CASSRGFRYEQYF
TGTGCCAGCAGCAGGGGTTTCCGTTACGAGCAGTACTTC
>-|TRBJ1-1|-|TRBV29-1
CSVAGQGNTEAFF
TGCAGCGTTGCGGGTCAGGGGAACACTGAAGCTTTCTTT
>-|TRBJ2-7|-|TRBV27
CASSFAAGGTYEQYF
TGTGCCAGCAGTTTTGCGGCAGGCGGAACCTACGAGCAGTACTTC